This T cell receptor beta chain derives from a study of shared T cell receptors in the human thymus. The repertoire was sequenced with immunoSEQ multiplex PCR; TCRdb's copy has only in-frame clones and lacks some. The data contain 500,000 to 850,000 clones, around 87% of them singletons. The CDR3 totals 13 residues. Trimming pared 4 bases from V and 3 bases from J, leaving 10 bases between. Germline loops: CDR1 SGHRS, CDR2 YFSETQ. These data also formed part of another study, on human thymus T cells.

The TCR was taken from a boy less than two years old with a congenital heart defect. Sequencing used thymocytes. This sequence joins TRBV5-1 and TRBJ1-2, with unresolved D. In DNA form, the CDR3 reads TGCGCCAGCAGCCAGGAACAGTACTATGGCTACACCTTC. Amino acids: CASSQEQYYGYTF.